This passage covers 14 T cell receptor beta chains from one sample sequenced in a study of blood T cell repertoires in COVID-19. Repertoires were generated with immunoSEQ multiplex PCR, while TCRdb's copy carries only in-frame clones and drops some. There are some 100,000 clones in the sample; 80% to 90% occur only once, and 8% to 13% lies in the top ten. Sequencing used peripheral blood. Receptor source: a human donor in a cohort sampled during active COVID-19.

V and J are TRBV6-6 and TRBJ1-5; D is undetermined. Germline CDR1 and CDR2: MNHNY and SVGAGI (reference sequence). V was clipped by 7 bases and J by 1 base, with 17 bases between them. The CDR3 has 16 residues. CDR3 coding DNA: TGTGCCAGCACCAACCTGAGGGCAGCAAGCAATCAGCCCCAGCATTTT. Translation: CASTNLRAASNQPQHF.

The chain carries TRBV27 and TRBJ2-4, with 8 positions matching TRBD1. Germline CDR1 reads MNHEY; CDR2 reads SMNVEV (reference sequence). The CDR3 totals 16 residues. V lost 2 bases, J lost 1 base, and 4 bases stayed unmatched. CDR3 sequence (DNA): TGTGCCAGCAGTTTAAGGACAGGGATGGCCAAAAACATTCAGTACTTC. This encodes CASSLRTGMAKNIQYF.

The chain has TRBV7-2 and TRBJ1-5; tentative D call: TRBD1 (6 bases). The CDR3 length is 16 residues. V was shortened by 5 bases and J by 3 bases, with 17 bases between the two germline ends. Germline assignment: CDR1 SGHTA and CDR2 FQGNSA. DNA for the CDR3: TGTGCCAGCAGCCCCCGGGACAACCTCTCCAATCAGCCCCAGCATTTT. Translating it yields CASSPRDNLSNQPQHF.

The chain couples TRBV5-1 to TRBJ2-5; 9 bases align to TRBD2. CDR1 SGHRS and CDR2 YFSETQ come from the germline V gene. CDR3 size: 17 residues. V trimming: 0 bases; J trimming: 5 bases; junction bases outside the gene matches: 11. CDR3 sequence (DNA): TGCGCCAGCAGCTTGGCCGGAGCGGGGGGCCGGTGGGAGACCCAGTACTTC. This codes for CASSLAGAGGRWETQYF.

This chain uses TRBV6-1 with TRBJ1-1; unclear D gene. The germline gives CDR1 MNHNS, CDR2 SASEGT. The CDR3 extends over 12 amino acids. V was shortened by 0 bases and J by 9 bases, with 8 bases between the two germline ends. CDR3 residues: CASSEAPSKAFF. In nucleotides, the CDR3 is TGTGCCAGCAGTGAAGCGCCCAGTAAAGCTTTCTTT.

Here the CDR3 DNA reads TGTGCCATCAGTGAGTCCGGGACTAGCGGCAGTCAGGGGTTCTTC. The encoded protein is CAISESGTSGSQGFF. The chain combines TRBV10-3 with TRBJ2-1; the match to TRBD2 covers 11 bases. Looked up from germline, CDR1 is ENHRY and CDR2 is SYGVKD. This CDR3 contains 15 residues. J was trimmed by 15 bases and V by 0 bases; bases with no gene match: 10.

The gene calls are TRBV6-5 and TRBJ1-4; perhaps TRBD1 as D (5 bases). The germline CDR1 and CDR2 sequences are MNHEY and SVGAGI. The CDR3 spans 15 residues. Between the trimmed V and J ends, which lost 3 bases and 7 bases, there was a span of 15 bases. The CDR3 loop reads CASSYKGAGLEKLFF. The CDR3 nucleotides are TGTGCCAGCAGTTATAAAGGGGCTGGGCTTGAAAAACTGTTTTTT.

V usage is TRBV7-2 and J usage is TRBJ2-5, with 13 bases aligning to TRBD2. With V trimmed by 1 base and J by 4 bases, 12 bases remained unmatched. CDR1 is SGHTA and CDR2 is FQGNSA in the germline V gene. CDR3 length: 19 amino acids. CDR3 sequence: CASSLVGGTSGVHRETQYF. CDR3 nucleotides: TGTGCCAGCAGCTTAGTGGGGGGGACTAGCGGGGTCCATAGAGAGACCCAGTACTTC.

The chain is built from TRBV7-2 and TRBJ1-3; a weak D match, TRBD1 (5 bases). With 1 base removed from V and 2 bases from J, the gap between germline ends came to 6 bases. Germline V CDR1 and CDR2: SGHTA, FQGNSA. The CDR3 has 14 amino acids. CDR3 bases: TGTGCCAGCAGCTTAGGGGGGGCTGGAAACACCATATATTTT. Amino acid sequence: CASSLGGAGNTIYF.

This clone was picked up one time. The chain links TRBV28 to TRBJ2-4, with 7 bases that match TRBD2. V dropped 6 bases and J dropped 3; count of bases not matched to a gene: 8. In germline, CDR1 is MDHEN, CDR2 SYDVKM. The CDR3 has 15 residues. CDR3 sequence: CASRGRTSVKNIQYF. The DNA for the CDR3 is TGTGCCAGCAGGGGGAGGACTAGTGTCAAAAACATTCAGTACTTC.

This chain links TRBV19 with TRBJ2-1; 9 nucleotides align to TRBD1. CDR1 and CDR2 (germline): LNHDA, SQIVND (reference sequence). V was clipped by 5 bases and J by 6 bases; unmatched bases: 8. The CDR3 covers 15 residues. CDR3 nucleotide sequence: TGTGCCAGTAGTCTTCCGGGACAGGGTTTCAATGAGCAGTTCTTC. Its protein product is CASSLPGQGFNEQFF.

The chain combines TRBV2 with TRBJ1-6; 7 bases line up with TRBD1. CDR1 is SNHLY, CDR2 FYNNEI, per germline. Unmatched junction bases numbered 6, after V lost 6 bases and J lost 7 bases. This CDR3 contains 14 residues. The DNA of the CDR3 is TGTGCCAGCAGAACCGGGACAGCAAATTCACCCCTCCACTTT. Protein product: CASRTGTANSPLHF. The complete variable domain, with remaining parts taken from reference TRBV2 and TRBJ1-6, reads EPEVTQTPSHQVTQMGQEVILRCVPISNHLYFYWYRQILGQKVEFLVSFYNNEISEKSEIFDDQFSVERPDGSNFTLKIRSTKLEDSAMYFCASRTGTANSPLHFGNGTRLTVT.

This chain uses TRBV18 with TRBJ1-5, with a weak D call TRBD1 (5 bases). The V end lost 0 bases, the J end lost 0 bases, and 9 bases lay between the germline ends. This CDR3 region has 16 residues. In germline, CDR1 is KGHSH, CDR2 LQKENI. The CDR3 sequence is CASSPPAGRSNQPQHF. In DNA form, the CDR3 reads TGTGCCAGCTCACCACCGGCGGGGCGTAGCAATCAGCCCCAGCATTTT.

The chain recombines TRBV15 with TRBJ1-3; TRBD1 agrees at 7 bases. V dropped 1 base and J dropped 0; count of bases not matched to a gene: 9. The CDR3 is 18 residues long. Germline V gene lookup returns CDR1 LNHNV and CDR2 YYDKDF (reference sequence). CDR3 DNA sequence: TGTGCCACCAGCAGAGGGCGGGACAGCGATAACTCTGGAAACACCATATATTTT. Translating it yields CATSRGRDSDNSGNTIYF.